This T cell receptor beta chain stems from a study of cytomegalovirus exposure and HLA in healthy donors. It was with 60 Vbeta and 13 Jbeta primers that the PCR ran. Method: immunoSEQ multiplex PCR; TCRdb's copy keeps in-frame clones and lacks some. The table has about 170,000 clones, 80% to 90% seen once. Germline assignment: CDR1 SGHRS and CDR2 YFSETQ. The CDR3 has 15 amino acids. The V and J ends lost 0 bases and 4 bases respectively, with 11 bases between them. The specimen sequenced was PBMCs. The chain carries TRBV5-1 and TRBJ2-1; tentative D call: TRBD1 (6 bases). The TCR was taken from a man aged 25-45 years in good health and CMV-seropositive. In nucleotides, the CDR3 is TGCGCCAGCAGCTTGGCCGGAAGGGGGTACAATGAGCAGTTCTTC. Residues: CASSLAGRGYNEQFF.